This TCR beta chain was sequenced during a study of T cell responses to AZD1222 COVID-19 vaccine. Study conclusions and caveats: Clonal diversity was possibly underestimated, and the donors were mostly white British, with more females.

This clone was seen a few times. The antigen is undetermined. Germline trimming cut 3 bases from V and 0 bases from J; bases unmatched to any gene: 7. CDR1 is MDHEN, CDR2 SYDVKM, per germline. This CDR3 contains 17 residues. Measured with immunoSEQ multiplex PCR; TCRdb has only the in-frame clones, and not every one. The profile shows 120,000 to 150,000 clones, around 83% of them singletons. This rearrangement joins TRBV28 to TRBJ2-1, with 8 bases lining up with TRBD2. The receptor was isolated from an adult in good health. This sample comprised peripheral blood, obtained on day 0 of MenACWY control vaccination. The CDR3 region has the DNA TGTGCCAGCAGTTTCCTGTTCGGGGGGGACTCCTACAATGAGCAGTTCTTC. As protein: CASSFLFGGDSYNEQFF. Variable domain in full (rest from reference TRBV28 and TRBJ2-1): DVKVTQSSRYLVKRTGEKVFLECVQDMDHENMFWYRQDPGLGLRLIYFSYDVKMKEKGDIPEGYSVSREKKERFSLILESASTNQTSMYLCASSFLFGGDSYNEQFFGPGTRLTVL.